The 3 T cell receptor beta chains listed next were all sequenced from one sample in a study of cytomegalovirus exposure and HLA in healthy donors. Use of 60 Vbeta and 13 Jbeta primers characterized the PCR. The data were produced by immunoSEQ multiplex PCR, yet TCRdb's version contains in-frame clones alone and is incomplete. The data contain about 130,000 clones, around 77% of them singletons. Sequences were obtained from PBMCs. Receptors originate from a man between 45 and 60 years old in good health and CMV-seronegative.

CDR3 nucleotide sequence: TGTGCCAGCAGCCCGGGACAGGGCCGAGCCGGGGAGCTGTTTTTT. This gives the protein CASSPGQGRAGELFF. The chain uses TRBV7-2 and TRBJ2-2, with TRBD1 matching 9 bases. V lost 5 bases, J lost 6 bases, and 7 bases stayed unmatched. Germline CDR1 and CDR2: SGHTA and FQGNSA. This CDR3 has 15 residues.

This clone has just a few counts. The CDR3 spells CASSLYLNIQYF. The CDR3 DNA sequence: TGTGCCAGCAGTTTATATCTCAACATTCAGTACTTC. The chain couples TRBV28 to TRBJ2-4; the D is unclear. The V gene's germline CDR1 is MDHEN and CDR2 SYDVKM. The CDR3 totals 12 residues. Trimming pared 1 base from V and 7 bases from J, leaving 5 bases between.

This rearrangement joins TRBV30 to TRBJ2-3, with a tentative D call TRBD1 (6 bases). The CDR3 extends over 12 amino acids. Germline V gene data show CDR1 as GTSNPN and CDR2 as SVGIG (reference sequence). Trimming cost V 0 bases and J 5 bases, with 6 bases left between them. DNA of the CDR3: TGTGCCTGGAGTGTACAGGGAGATACGCAGTATTTT. Encoded protein: CAWSVQGDTQYF. The whole variable domain, remainder taken from reference TRBV30 and TRBJ2-3, is SQTIHQWPATLVQPVGSPLSLECTVEGTSNPNLYWYRQAAGRGLQLLFYSVGIGQISSEVPQNLSASRPQDRQFILSSKKLLLSDSGFYLCAWSVQGDTQYFGPGTRLTVL.